Listed below are T cell receptor beta chains from one sample, sequenced in a study of blood T cell repertoires in COVID-19. The data were produced by immunoSEQ multiplex PCR, yet TCRdb's version contains in-frame clones alone and is incomplete. The table includes more than 80,000 clones, more than 75% detected once. Sequencing was carried out using peripheral blood. The receptors were gathered from a man over 45 with active COVID-19. The CDR3 runs from the conserved cysteine through the conserved F or W. D genes are given only for firm matches. Clone size is given for some rows only: seen once, a few or many times, or a class if the clone is expanded.

V gene	D gene	clone size	J gene	CDR3 protein	CDR3 DNA
TRBV7-2	NA	NA	TRBJ1-3	CASSLGGSGNTIYF	TGTGCCAGCAGCTTAGGAGGGTCTGGAAACACCATATATTTT
TRBV7-6	NA	few	TRBJ1-3	CASSYRGNPGNTIYF	TGTGCCAGCAGCTATCGGGGGAACCCTGGAAACACCATATATTTT
TRBV6-5	TRBD1	NA	TRBJ1-6	CASSQTGLNSPLHF	TGTGCCAGCAGTCAGACAGGGCTAAATTCACCCCTCCACTTT
TRBV12-3/TRBV12-4	NA	few	TRBJ2-1	CASRSEGDEQFF	TGTGCCAGCAGATCCGAGGGCGATGAGCAGTTCTTC
TRBV7-2	TRBD2	NA	TRBJ2-1	CASSFGGGGLAYEQFF	TGTGCCAGCAGCTTTGGGGGTGGAGGACTAGCTTATGAGCAGTTCTTC
TRBV9	TRBD2	NA	TRBJ2-1	CASSPHGLAGGQADEQFF	TGTGCCAGCAGCCCCCACGGGCTAGCGGGGGGCCAGGCGGATGAGCAGTTCTTC
TRBV14	NA	once	TRBJ2-1	CASSQPLSAGYNEQFF	TGTGCCAGCAGCCAACCCCTTTCAGCGGGCTACAATGAGCAGTTCTTC
TRBV5-4	NA	NA	TRBJ2-3	CASNSESDTQYF	TGTGCCAGCAATTCCGAGAGCGATACGCAGTATTTT
TRBV30	NA	NA	TRBJ2-7	CAWSVLQGGEQYF	TGTGCCTGGAGTGTATTACAGGGCGGGGAGCAGTACTTC
TRBV19	NA	NA	TRBJ1-2	CASSRGGSGYTF	TGTGCCAGTAGTAGGGGAGGAAGTGGCTACACCTTC
TRBV29-1	NA	NA	TRBJ1-5	CSVEREEGQPQHF	TGCAGCGTTGAGCGGGAGGAAGGCCAGCCCCAGCATTTT
TRBV10-3	NA	once	TRBJ2-1	CATQATSSYNEQFF	TGTGCCACCCAAGCCACTAGCTCCTACAATGAGCAGTTCTTC
TRBV9	NA	NA	TRBJ2-7	CASSPHGQGGYEQYF	TGTGCCAGCAGCCCCCACGGGCAGGGGGGCTACGAGCAGTACTTC
TRBV5-1	NA	NA	TRBJ2-7	CASSARSTGKITYEQYF	TGCGCCAGCAGCGCTAGATCAACAGGGAAGATAACCTACGAGCAGTACTTC
TRBV19	NA	NA	TRBJ2-6	CASSLGDGSREYGANVLTF	TGTGCCAGTAGTCTAGGCGATGGGTCCCGGGAGTATGGGGCCAACGTCCTGACTTTC
TRBV28	TRBD1	NA	TRBJ1-2	CASSLRGGDYGYTF	TGTGCCAGCTCCCTGCGAGGGGGCGACTATGGCTACACCTTC
TRBV11-2	TRBD2	NA	TRBJ2-1	CASSSKLAGGYNEQFF	TGTGCCAGCAGCTCCAAACTAGCGGGGGGTTACAATGAGCAGTTCTTC
TRBV5-1	TRBD2	NA	TRBJ2-5	CASSLSLAGVETQYF	TGCGCCAGCAGCTTGTCCCTAGCGGGGGTCGAGACCCAGTACTTC
TRBV5-5	TRBD1	NA	TRBJ1-3	CASSLGQGAGNTIYF	TGTGCCAGCAGCTTGGGACAGGGGGCTGGAAACACCATATATTTT
TRBV7-2	NA	NA	TRBJ1-6	CASSKTAGPYNSPLHF	TGTGCCAGCAGCAAGACAGCGGGGCCCTATAATTCACCCCTCCACTTT
TRBV10-3	TRBD1	NA	TRBJ2-2	CAISEGTATGELFF	TGTGCCATCAGTGAGGGGACAGCCACCGGGGAGCTGTTTTTT
TRBV5-5	NA	NA	TRBJ2-2	CASSLAGNTGELFF	TGTGCCAGCAGCTTGGCCGGGAACACCGGGGAGCTGTTTTTT
TRBV4-3	NA	NA	TRBJ2-1	CASSPVSGSYNEQFF	TGCGCCAGCAGCCCCGTTTCGGGCTCCTACAATGAGCAGTTCTTC
TRBV4-1	TRBD1	NA	TRBJ2-7	CASSQPDRGNYEQYF	TGCGCCAGCAGCCAACCGGACAGGGGTAACTACGAGCAGTACTTC
TRBV12-3/TRBV12-4	NA	NA	TRBJ2-1	CASSLDYDEQFF	TGTGCCAGCAGTTTAGACTATGATGAGCAGTTCTTC
TRBV4-3	TRBD1	NA	TRBJ2-2	CASSQWATGQGGRTGELFF	TGCGCCAGCAGCCAATGGGCGACCGGACAGGGGGGGAGAACCGGGGAGCTGTTTTTT
TRBV11-2	TRBD1	NA	TRBJ1-3	CASRSQTRGNTIYF	TGTGCCAGCAGATCTCAGACCAGGGGGAACACCATATATTTT
TRBV19	TRBD1	few	TRBJ1-1	CASRTVGQGMNTEAFF	TGTGCCAGTAGGACCGTTGGACAGGGGATGAACACTGAAGCTTTCTTT
TRBV19	NA	NA	TRBJ1-3	CASRGGGSGNTIYF	TGTGCCAGTAGGGGCGGAGGCTCTGGAAACACCATATATTTT
TRBV30	NA	NA	TRBJ2-4	CAGGLREAKNIQYF	TGTGCCGGGGGACTTAGGGAGGCCAAAAACATTCAGTACTTC
TRBV5-1	NA	NA	TRBJ2-2	CASSPRLQGGTGELFF	TGCGCCAGCAGCCCCCGGTTACAGGGCGGGACCGGGGAGCTGTTTTTT
TRBV30	NA	once	TRBJ2-3	CAWSVLNGGQYF	TGTGCCTGGAGTGTACTAAACGGAGGGCAGTATTTT
TRBV19	TRBD2	NA	TRBJ2-2	CASSINAGGQTGELFF	TGTGCCAGTAGTATAAATGCGGGGGGCCAAACCGGGGAGCTGTTTTTT
TRBV5-4	NA	NA	TRBJ2-5	CASSLVGGGPETQYF	TGTGCCAGCAGCTTGGTTGGGGGGGGGCCAGAGACCCAGTACTTC
TRBV7-9	TRBD2	NA	TRBJ2-5	CASSPPAWRGASETQYF	TGTGCCAGCAGCCCCCCCGCGTGGCGGGGGGCATCAGAGACCCAGTACTTC
TRBV4-2	NA	NA	TRBJ1-4	CASSQDPTGEKLFF	TGTGCCAGCAGCCAAGACCCGACAGGTGAAAAACTGTTTTTT
TRBV27	NA	NA	TRBJ1-6	CASSRLMSSYNSPLHF	TGTGCCAGCAGCAGACTGATGAGCTCCTATAATTCACCCCTCCACTTT
TRBV19	TRBD1	NA	TRBJ1-6	CASRRSGTASNSPLHF	TGTGCCAGTAGGAGATCCGGGACAGCGAGTAATTCACCCCTCCACTTT
TRBV6-1	TRBD1	NA	TRBJ1-1	CASSERGQVGTEAFF	TGTGCCAGCAGTGAAAGGGGACAGGTCGGCACTGAAGCTTTCTTT
TRBV5-1	TRBD1	NA	TRBJ2-3	CASSFAGQGTDTQYF	TGCGCCAGCAGCTTCGCGGGACAGGGGACAGATACGCAGTATTTT
TRBV5-4	NA	NA	TRBJ1-4	CASSLVTDEKLFF	TGTGCCAGCAGCTTGGTAACGGATGAAAAACTGTTTTTT
TRBV7-9	TRBD1	NA	TRBJ2-3	CASTGQGSTDTQYF	TGTGCCAGCACCGGACAGGGAAGCACAGATACGCAGTATTTT
TRBV6-2/TRBV6-3	NA	few	TRBJ1-3	CASSSYTPDRSSGNTIYF	TGTGCCAGCAGTTCCTATACCCCCGACAGGAGCTCTGGAAACACCATATATTTT
TRBV7-3	TRBD2	NA	TRBJ2-1	CASSSGTSGTNNEQFF	TGTGCCAGCAGCTCTGGGACTAGCGGAACAAACAATGAGCAGTTCTTC
TRBV7-9	NA	NA	TRBJ1-1	CASSHQGRRAFF	TGTGCCAGCAGCCACCAGGGGCGGAGGGCTTTCTTT